This T cell receptor (beta chain) was retrieved from a study of T cell responses to AZD1222 COVID-19 vaccine. General study points: Spike-specific TCR breadth and depth rose after two AZD1222 doses. Dominant at 160-218 and 743-854, vaccine-associated CD4 TCRs also spanned spike. Mostly white British, mostly female donors; authors suggested clonal diversity may be underestimated. Unmutated regions of variants are reportedly targeted by nearly half of spike-specific TCRs.

The V segment lost 5 bases and the J segment 3 bases; nucleotides outside the gene matches: 3. The CDR3 covers 13 residues. Germline CDR1 reads SGHTA; CDR2 reads FQGNSA. Measured with immunoSEQ multiplex PCR; TCRdb has only the in-frame clones, and not every one. Of 95,000 to 120,000 clones in the sample, around 88% were seen once. Comments on this clone: Its antigen remains unknown. Within the sample, other DNA sequences also encode this same CDR3.

The specimen was peripheral blood, collected 28 days after the second AZD1222 dose. J is TRBJ1-2 and V is TRBV7-2; TRBD1 aligns across 7 bases. This receptor was taken from an adult who received the AZD1222 COVID-19 vaccine. The CDR3 bases are TGTGCCAGCAGCCCCGACAGGGACTATGGCTACACCTTC. Protein: CASSPDRDYGYTF.